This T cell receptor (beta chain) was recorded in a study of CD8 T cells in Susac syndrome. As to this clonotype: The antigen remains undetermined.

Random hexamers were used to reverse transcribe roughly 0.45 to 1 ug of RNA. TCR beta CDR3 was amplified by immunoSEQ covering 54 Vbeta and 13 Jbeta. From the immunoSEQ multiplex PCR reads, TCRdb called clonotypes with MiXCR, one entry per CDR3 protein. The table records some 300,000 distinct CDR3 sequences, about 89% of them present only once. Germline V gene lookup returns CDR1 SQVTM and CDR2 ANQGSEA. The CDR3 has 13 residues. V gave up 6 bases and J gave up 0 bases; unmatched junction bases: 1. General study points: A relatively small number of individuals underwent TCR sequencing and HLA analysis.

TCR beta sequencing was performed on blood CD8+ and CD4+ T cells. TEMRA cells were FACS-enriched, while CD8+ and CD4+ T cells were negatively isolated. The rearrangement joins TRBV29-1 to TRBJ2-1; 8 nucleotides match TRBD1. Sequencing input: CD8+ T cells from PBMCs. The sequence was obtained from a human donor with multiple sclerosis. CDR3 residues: CSVGTGSYNEQFF. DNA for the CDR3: TGCAGCGTCGGGACAGGCTCCTACAATGAGCAGTTCTTC.